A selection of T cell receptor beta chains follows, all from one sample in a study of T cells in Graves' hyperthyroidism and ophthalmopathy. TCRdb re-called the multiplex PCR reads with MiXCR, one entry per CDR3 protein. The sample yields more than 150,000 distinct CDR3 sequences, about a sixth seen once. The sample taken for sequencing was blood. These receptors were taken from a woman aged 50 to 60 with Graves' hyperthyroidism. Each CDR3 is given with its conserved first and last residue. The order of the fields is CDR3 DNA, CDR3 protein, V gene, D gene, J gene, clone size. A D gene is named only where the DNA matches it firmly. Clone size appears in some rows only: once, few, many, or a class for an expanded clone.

TGTGCCAGCAGTCAAGACGGGCGTGGGACCCAGTACTTC,CASSQDGRGTQYF,TRBV12-3/TRBV12-4,-,TRBJ2-5,many
TGCAGTGCCTCACCCGAGGGGGCGACTTTTAACTATGGCTACACCTTC,CSASPEGATFNYGYTF,TRBV20-1,TRBD1,TRBJ1-2,many
TGTGCCAGCAGCTTTACAGGGCTATTTGTAGGCACTGAAGCTTTCTTT,CASSFTGLFVGTEAFF,TRBV5-5,-,TRBJ1-1,-
TGCAGTGCCTCATCAGGGCGGAATAGCAATCAGCCCCAGCATTTT,CSASSGRNSNQPQHF,TRBV20-1,-,TRBJ1-5,many
TGTGCCAGCAGCTTATTGGGGGATACGCAGTATTTT,CASSLLGDTQYF,TRBV7-9,-,TRBJ2-3,many
TGTGCCAGCAGCTACAGCGTCTCTGGAAACACCATATATTTT,CASSYSVSGNTIYF,TRBV11-2,-,TRBJ1-3,many
TGTGCCAGCAGCTCGACGGTTAACAGCCAGAGGGAAAACACCATATATTTT,CASSSTVNSQRENTIYF,TRBV7-9,-,TRBJ1-3,-
TGCGCCAGCAGCTTTGATAGCGGGGGGGCCGGAGATACGCAGTATTTT,CASSFDSGGAGDTQYF,TRBV5-1,TRBD2,TRBJ2-3,few
TGCAGTGCTAGTCATGAGGGAAACTACGAGCAGTACTTC,CSASHEGNYEQYF,TRBV20-1,-,TRBJ2-7,-
TGTGCCAGCAGCTTGGTGTTAGGGTTGAACACTGAAGCTTTCTTT,CASSLVLGLNTEAFF,TRBV5-6,-,TRBJ1-1,-
TGTGCCAGCAGTTACTCCCATTACAATGAGCAGTTCTTC,CASSYSHYNEQFF,TRBV6-2/TRBV6-3,-,TRBJ2-1,-
TGCAGTGCTATGAGCTTTGGGGAGCAGTACTTC,CSAMSFGEQYF,TRBV20-1,-,TRBJ2-7,-
TGTGCCAGCAGCCCCCGACGGGGGACAGGTGCGGGGGGTGGTTATGGCTACACCTTC,CASSPRRGTGAGGGYGYTF,TRBV7-2,TRBD1,TRBJ1-2,many
TGTGCCAGCAGTTCCCCCGGGACGGCCCACGAGCAGTACTTC,CASSSPGTAHEQYF,TRBV28,-,TRBJ2-7,few
TGTGCCAGCAGTTTTACTAGCGGGGGTAATGAGCAGTTCTTC,CASSFTSGGNEQFF,TRBV27,TRBD2,TRBJ2-1,many
TGTGCCAGCAGTTACTTACAAGGGACTGAAGCTTTCTTT,CASSYLQGTEAFF,TRBV6-6,-,TRBJ1-1,many
TGTGCCAGCAGCCCGAAGACAGGGGCGAATCAGCCCCAGCATTTT,CASSPKTGANQPQHF,TRBV7-3,TRBD1,TRBJ1-5,-
TGTGCCAGCTCAACCCAGAGTGACAATGAGCAGTTCTTC,CASSTQSDNEQFF,TRBV18,-,TRBJ2-1,many
TGCGCCAGCAGCCAAGAGGTCCACTACGAGCAGTACTTC,CASSQEVHYEQYF,TRBV4-3,-,TRBJ2-7,few
TGTGCCAGCAGTTGGGGACAGGGAAACTCTGGAAACACCATATATTTT,CASSWGQGNSGNTIYF,TRBV6-5,TRBD1,TRBJ1-3,-